This passage covers 13 T cell receptor beta chains from one sample sequenced in a study of post-analysis software for immune sequencing data (dated by TCRdb to 2014 to 2015). Findings and caveats that apply to the study as a whole: Patients showed significantly higher frequencies than controls for roughly five TRBV segments, among them TRBV5-6, TRBV5-1 and TRBV20-1.

The antigens these receptors bind are not known. Receptors were amplified or captured by PCR. For sequencing, an Illumina HiSeq 2500 was employed. To reduce PCR and sequencing biases, unique molecular identifiers were incorporated into the TCR beta cDNA libraries. TCRdb handled the public reads itself, with Q25 trimming in fastp and clone calling in MiXCR, and kept productive beta chains. Rows are combined by CDR3 protein, so each entry shows the most common genes and DNA. This sample holds roughly 800,000 distinct CDR3 sequences; 46% were observed only once. The ten most abundant clones make up roughly 4.5% of the sample. Input material: blood. Receptors originate from a girl aged 5-17 years with multiple sclerosis.

The table lists this clonotype with a count of one. The CDR3 bases are TGTGCCACCAGTGAGCCGGGCCCCAATTTAGATACGCAGTATTTT. Its protein is CATSEPGPNLDTQYF. The chain employs TRBV24-1 and TRBJ2-3, with D hard to call. Germline CDR1 KGHDR, CDR2 SFDVKD. Trimming took 4 bases from V and 5 from J, leaving 15 bases between them. CDR3 length: 15 residues.

The chain links TRBV3-1 to TRBJ2-1; no reliable D call. Germline assignment: CDR1 LGHDT and CDR2 YNNKEL (reference sequence). V shed 4 bases and J shed 7 bases, with 14 bases lying between them. The CDR3 consists of 14 residues. The CDR3: CASSPVQFENEQFF. The CDR3 nucleotides read TGTGCCAGCAGCCCTGTTCAATTTGAGAATGAGCAGTTCTTC.

The J gene is TRBJ2-1, the V gene TRBV5-1, with 9 bases lining up with TRBD2. Per germline, CDR1 SGHRS and CDR2 YFSETQ. The V gene end was trimmed by 4 bases and the J gene end by 7 bases; junction bases not matched to a gene: 15. There are 17 residues in the CDR3. CDR3 sequence (DNA): TGCGCCAGCAGCGCCCAGCCGGGTAGCGGGGGCTTAAATGAGCAGTTCTTC. As protein: CASSAQPGSGGLNEQFF.

The V and J genes are TRBV18 and TRBJ2-3; D call uncertain. V was cut by 0 bases and J by 6 bases, with 13 bases left in between. This CDR3 comprises 15 residues. Germline-derived CDR1 and CDR2 are KGHSH and LQKENI. Written as DNA, the CDR3 is TGTGCCAGCTCACCACCCGGGCCCCGTCCGGATACGCAGTATTTT. The encoded protein is CASSPPGPRPDTQYF.

The chain recombines TRBV27 with TRBJ2-1, with 7 nucleotides matching TRBD1. There are 15 residues in the CDR3. Germline V lookup: CDR1 MNHEY, CDR2 SMNVEV (reference sequence). With V trimmed by 2 bases and J by 8 bases, 9 bases remained unmatched. Here the CDR3 reads CASSLTSNRGDEQFF. CDR3 coding DNA: TGTGCCAGCAGTTTAACCTCAAACAGGGGAGATGAGCAGTTCTTC.

The chain joins TRBV19 to TRBJ1-5; D uncertain. Germline CDR1 is LNHDA and CDR2 is SQIVND (reference sequence). The CDR3 totals 17 residues. Trimming took off 4 bases at V and 6 bases at J, with 22 bases between the two ends. CDR3: CASSTRLGSAGTQPQHF. CDR3 nucleotide sequence: TGTGCCAGTAGTACACGTCTCGGGAGCGCGGGAACTCAGCCCCAGCATTTT.

V and J are TRBV29-1 and TRBJ2-7; D is unresolved. The CDR3 covers 13 residues. Trimming removed 0 bases at V and 7 bases at J, with 13 bases between. The V gene's germline CDR1 is SQVTM and CDR2 ANQGSEA. The CDR3 DNA reads TGCAGCGTTGAAGAGAGGTCAGACGGGGAGCAGTACTTC. It codes for CSVEERSDGEQYF.

The chain combines TRBV4-2 with TRBJ2-5; 7 bases line up with TRBD2. With V trimmed by 1 base and J by 2 bases, 1 base remained unmatched. CDR1 and CDR2 (germline): LGHNA, YNFKEQ. The CDR3 consists of 14 residues. The CDR3 here is CASSQGGGQETQYF. The DNA of the CDR3 is TGTGCCAGCAGCCAAGGGGGGGGACAAGAGACCCAGTACTTC.

This clonotype has only a few counts. The chain is built from TRBV28 and TRBJ2-1; the D gene is possibly TRBD2 (6 bases). From germline, CDR1 is MDHEN and CDR2 SYDVKM. CDR3 size: 13 residues. Trimming stripped 10 bases from V and 5 bases from J, with 15 bases between. The CDR3 bases are TGTGCCACCCTGGGACTCAATGACAATGAGCAGTTCTTC. Encoded protein: CATLGLNDNEQFF.

The J gene is TRBJ2-6, the V gene TRBV10-2, with a possible D match to TRBD2 (5 bases). V was trimmed by 8 bases and J by 3 bases, leaving 11 bases between them. This CDR3 contains 14 residues. Germline CDR1 is WSHSY and CDR2 is SAAADI. The CDR3 protein is CASGSVGGANVLTF. Here the CDR3 DNA reads TGCGCCAGCGGGAGCGTAGGTGGGGCCAACGTCCTGACTTTC.

The CDR3, as DNA: TGTGCCAGCAGTACCTGGGACAGCCTGAATTCACCCCTCCACTTT. It yields the protein CASSTWDSLNSPLHF. This chain connects TRBV28 to TRBJ1-6, with 7 positions matching TRBD1. This CDR3 comprises 15 residues. Germline V CDR1 and CDR2: MDHEN, SYDVKM. Trimming cost V 5 bases and J 7 bases; bases outside gene matches: 8.

The chain employs TRBV10-3 and TRBJ2-1; 8 nucleotides line up with TRBD2. The V and J ends lost 8 bases and 2 bases, in that order; junction bases with no gene match: 5. Per germline, CDR1 ENHRY and CDR2 SYGVKD. CDR3 length: 14 residues. The CDR3: CAIGTGGPYNEQFF. The CDR3 DNA sequence: TGTGCCATCGGAACGGGAGGGCCCTACAATGAGCAGTTCTTC.

The chain recombines TRBV6-1 with TRBJ2-1; possible D gene TRBD2, 5 bases. Per the germline V gene, CDR1 is MNHNS and CDR2 is SASEGT. There are 14 residues in the CDR3. Between the trimmed V and J ends, which lost 0 bases and 10 bases, there was a span of 13 bases. DNA for the CDR3: TGTGCCAGCAGTGAAGCGGGCGGGCAGCTCGAGCAGTTCTTC. Translation: CASSEAGGQLEQFF.